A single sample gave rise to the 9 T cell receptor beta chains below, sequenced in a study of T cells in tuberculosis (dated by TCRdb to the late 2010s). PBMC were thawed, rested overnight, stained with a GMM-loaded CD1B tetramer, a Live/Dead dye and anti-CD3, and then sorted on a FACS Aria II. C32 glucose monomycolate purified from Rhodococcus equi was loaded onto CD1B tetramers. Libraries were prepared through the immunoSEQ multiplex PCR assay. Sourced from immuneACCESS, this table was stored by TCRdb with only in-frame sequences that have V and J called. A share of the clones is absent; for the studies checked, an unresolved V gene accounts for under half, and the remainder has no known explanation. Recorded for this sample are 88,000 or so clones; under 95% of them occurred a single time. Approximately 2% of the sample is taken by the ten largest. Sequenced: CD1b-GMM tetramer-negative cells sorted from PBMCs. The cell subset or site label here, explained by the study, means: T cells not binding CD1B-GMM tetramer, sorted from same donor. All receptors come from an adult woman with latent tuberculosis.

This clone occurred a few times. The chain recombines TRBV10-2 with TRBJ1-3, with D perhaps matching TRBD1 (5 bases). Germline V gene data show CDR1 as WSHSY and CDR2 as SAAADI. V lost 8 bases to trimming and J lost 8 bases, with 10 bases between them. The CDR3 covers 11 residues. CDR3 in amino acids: CASSPGDTIYF. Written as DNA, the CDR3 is TGCGCCAGCTCCCCGGGGGACACCATATATTTT.

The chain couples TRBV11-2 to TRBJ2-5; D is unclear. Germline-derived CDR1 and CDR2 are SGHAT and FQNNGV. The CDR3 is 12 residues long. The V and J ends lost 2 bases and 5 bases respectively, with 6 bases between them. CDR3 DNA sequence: TGTGCCAGCAGCTTACAGTGGGAGACCCAGTACTTC. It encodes CASSLQWETQYF.

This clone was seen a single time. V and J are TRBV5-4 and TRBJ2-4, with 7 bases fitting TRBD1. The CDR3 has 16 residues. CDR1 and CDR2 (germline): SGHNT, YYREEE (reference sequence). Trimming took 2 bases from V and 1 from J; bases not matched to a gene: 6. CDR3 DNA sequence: TGTGCCAGCAGCTTACAGGGGCTCGAGGCCAAAAACATTCAGTACTTC. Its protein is CASSLQGLEAKNIQYF. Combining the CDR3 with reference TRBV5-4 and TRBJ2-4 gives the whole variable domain ETGVTQSPTHLIKTRGQQVTLRCSSQSGHNTVSWYQQALGQGPQFIFQYYREEENGRGNFPPRFSGLQFPNYSSELNVNALELDDSALYLCASSLQGLEAKNIQYFGAGTRLSVL.

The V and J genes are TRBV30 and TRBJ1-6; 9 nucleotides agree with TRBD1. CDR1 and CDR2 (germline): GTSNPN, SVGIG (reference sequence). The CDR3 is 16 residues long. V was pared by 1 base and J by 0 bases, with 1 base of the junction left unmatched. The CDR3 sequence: CAWSEGQGSYNSPLHF. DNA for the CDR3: TGTGCCTGGAGTGAGGGACAGGGCTCCTATAATTCACCCCTCCACTTT.

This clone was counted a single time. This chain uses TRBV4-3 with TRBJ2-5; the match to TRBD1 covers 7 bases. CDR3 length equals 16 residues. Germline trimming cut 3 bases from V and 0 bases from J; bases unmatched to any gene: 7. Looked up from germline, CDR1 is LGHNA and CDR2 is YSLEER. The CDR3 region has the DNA TGCGCCAGCAGCCAGGGGACAGTAAGAAACCAAGAGACCCAGTACTTC. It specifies CASSQGTVRNQETQYF.

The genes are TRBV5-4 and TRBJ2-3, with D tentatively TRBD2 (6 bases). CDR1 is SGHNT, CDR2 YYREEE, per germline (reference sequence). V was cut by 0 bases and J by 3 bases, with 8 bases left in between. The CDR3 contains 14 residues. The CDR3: CASSLVRGTDTQYF. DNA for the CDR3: TGTGCCAGCAGCTTGGTTCGGGGGACAGATACGCAGTATTTT.

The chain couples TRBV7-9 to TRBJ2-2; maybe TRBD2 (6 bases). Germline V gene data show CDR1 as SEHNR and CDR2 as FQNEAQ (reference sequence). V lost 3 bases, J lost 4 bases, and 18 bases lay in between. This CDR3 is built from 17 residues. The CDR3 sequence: CASSFRLDYQSTGELFF. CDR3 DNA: TGTGCCAGCAGCTTTAGACTGGACTACCAAAGCACCGGGGAGCTGTTTTTT.

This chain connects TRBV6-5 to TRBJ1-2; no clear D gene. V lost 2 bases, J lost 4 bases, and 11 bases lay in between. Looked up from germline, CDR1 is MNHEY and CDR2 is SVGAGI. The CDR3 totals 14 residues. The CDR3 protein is CASSYATEGYGYTF. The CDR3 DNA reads TGTGCCAGCAGTTACGCGACCGAGGGCTATGGCTACACCTTC.

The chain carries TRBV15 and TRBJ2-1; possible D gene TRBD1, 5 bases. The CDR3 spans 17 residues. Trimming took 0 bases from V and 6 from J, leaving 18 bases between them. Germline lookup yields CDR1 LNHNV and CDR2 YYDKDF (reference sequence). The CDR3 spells CATSRDLDLGRVNEQFF. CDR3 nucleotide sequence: TGTGCCACCAGCAGAGATTTAGATCTCGGCAGGGTCAATGAGCAGTTCTTC.